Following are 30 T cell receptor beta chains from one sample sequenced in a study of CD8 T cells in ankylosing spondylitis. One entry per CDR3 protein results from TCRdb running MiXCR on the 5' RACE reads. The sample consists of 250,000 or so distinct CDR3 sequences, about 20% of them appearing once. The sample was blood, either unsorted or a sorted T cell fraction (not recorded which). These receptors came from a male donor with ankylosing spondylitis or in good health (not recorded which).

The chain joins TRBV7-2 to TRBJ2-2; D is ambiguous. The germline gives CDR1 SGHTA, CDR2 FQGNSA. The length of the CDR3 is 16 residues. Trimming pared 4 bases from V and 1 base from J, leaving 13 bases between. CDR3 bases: TGTGCCAGCAGCTACCGTCCGCGACAGAACACCGGGGAGCTGTTTTTT. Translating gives CASSYRPRQNTGELFF.

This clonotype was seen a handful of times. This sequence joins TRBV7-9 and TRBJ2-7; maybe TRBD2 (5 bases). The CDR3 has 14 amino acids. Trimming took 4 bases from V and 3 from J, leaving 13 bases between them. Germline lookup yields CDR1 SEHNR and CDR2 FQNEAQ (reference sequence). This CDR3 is CASSSRTGDYEQYF. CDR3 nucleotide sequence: TGTGCCAGCAGCTCGCGGACTGGGGACTACGAGCAGTACTTC.

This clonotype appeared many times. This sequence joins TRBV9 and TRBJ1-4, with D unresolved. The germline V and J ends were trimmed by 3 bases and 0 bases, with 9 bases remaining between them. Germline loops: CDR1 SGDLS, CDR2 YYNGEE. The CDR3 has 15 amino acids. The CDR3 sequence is CASSGYGATNEKLFF. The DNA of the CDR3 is TGTGCCAGCAGCGGATACGGGGCAACTAATGAAAAACTGTTTTTT.

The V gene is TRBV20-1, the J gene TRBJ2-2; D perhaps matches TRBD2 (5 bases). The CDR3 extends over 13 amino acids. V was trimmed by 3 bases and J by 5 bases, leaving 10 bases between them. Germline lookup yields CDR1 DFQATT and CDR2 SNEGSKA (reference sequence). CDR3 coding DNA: TGCAGTGCTAGTTGGGAGTGGACCGGGGAGCTGTTTTTT. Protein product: CSASWEWTGELFF.

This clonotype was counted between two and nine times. CDR3 in amino acids: CSAREQGTYEQYF. As DNA, the CDR3 is TGCAGTGCTAGAGAGCAGGGTACCTACGAGCAGTACTTC. This sequence joins TRBV20-1 and TRBJ2-7; D is possibly TRBD1 (5 bases). V lost 0 bases and J 2 bases, leaving 8 bases between the germline ends. Germline V gives CDR1 DFQATT, CDR2 SNEGSKA (reference sequence). This CDR3 contains 13 residues.

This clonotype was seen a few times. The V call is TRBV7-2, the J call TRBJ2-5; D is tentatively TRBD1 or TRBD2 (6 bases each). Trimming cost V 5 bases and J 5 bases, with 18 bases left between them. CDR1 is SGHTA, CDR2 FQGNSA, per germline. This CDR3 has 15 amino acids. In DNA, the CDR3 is TGTGCCAGCAGCCCCATGTGGGGGGCAGGGGAGACCCAGTACTTC. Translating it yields CASSPMWGAGETQYF.

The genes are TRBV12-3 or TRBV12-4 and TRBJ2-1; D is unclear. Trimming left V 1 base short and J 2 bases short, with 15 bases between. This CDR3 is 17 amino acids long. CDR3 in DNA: TGTGCCAGCAGTTTAGGAGTTGGATTAGGGACCTACAATGAGCAGTTCTTC. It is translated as CASSLGVGLGTYNEQFF.

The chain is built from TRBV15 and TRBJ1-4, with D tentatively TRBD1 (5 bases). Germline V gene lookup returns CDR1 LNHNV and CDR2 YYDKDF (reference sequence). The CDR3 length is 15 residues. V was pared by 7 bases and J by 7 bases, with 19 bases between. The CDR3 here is CATIQDRGRSEKLFF. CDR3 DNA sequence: TGTGCCACCATCCAAGATCGGGGACGTAGTGAAAAACTGTTTTTT.

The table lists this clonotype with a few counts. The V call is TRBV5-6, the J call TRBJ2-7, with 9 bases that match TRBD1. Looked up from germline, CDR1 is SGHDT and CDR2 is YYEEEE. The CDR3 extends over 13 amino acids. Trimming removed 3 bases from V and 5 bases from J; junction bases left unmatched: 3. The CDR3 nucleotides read TGTGCCAGCAGCTCGGGGACAGGGAACGAGCAGTACTTC. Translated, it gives CASSSGTGNEQYF.

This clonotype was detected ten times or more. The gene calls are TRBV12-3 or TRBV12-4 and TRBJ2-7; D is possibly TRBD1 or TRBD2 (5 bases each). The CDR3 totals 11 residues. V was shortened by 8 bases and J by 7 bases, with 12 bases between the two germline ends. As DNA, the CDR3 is TGTGCCAGCGGCTCAGGGAGTGAGCAGTACTTC. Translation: CASGSGSEQYF.

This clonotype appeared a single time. This CDR3 is CASSQDKYF. In nucleotides, the CDR3 is TGTGCCAGCAGCCAAGATAAGTACTTC. This chain joins TRBV3-1 and TRBJ2-7; unclear D gene. The CDR3 contains 9 residues. Trimming removed 0 bases at V and 11 bases at J, with 2 bases between. From germline, CDR1 is LGHDT and CDR2 YNNKEL (reference sequence).

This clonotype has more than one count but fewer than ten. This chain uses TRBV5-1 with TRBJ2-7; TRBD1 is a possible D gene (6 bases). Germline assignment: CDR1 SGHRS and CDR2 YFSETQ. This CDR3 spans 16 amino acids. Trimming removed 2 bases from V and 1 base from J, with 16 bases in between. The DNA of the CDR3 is TGCGCCAGCAGCTTCGAACCGGGACACCCATCCTACGAGCAGTACTTC. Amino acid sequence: CASSFEPGHPSYEQYF.

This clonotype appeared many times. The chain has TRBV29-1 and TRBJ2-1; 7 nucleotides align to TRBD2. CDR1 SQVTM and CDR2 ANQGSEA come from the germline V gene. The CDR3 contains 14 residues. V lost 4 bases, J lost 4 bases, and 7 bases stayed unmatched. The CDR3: CSVAPGGQYNEQFF. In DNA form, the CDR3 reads TGCAGCGTTGCACCGGGAGGCCAATACAATGAGCAGTTCTTC.

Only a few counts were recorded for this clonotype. The CDR3 sequence is CSVYGTESYMNTEAFF. CDR3 in DNA: TGCAGCGTTTACGGTACTGAATCTTACATGAACACTGAAGCTTTCTTT. The V and J genes are TRBV29-1 and TRBJ1-1; D is unresolved. Deletions cut 5 bases from V and 0 bases from J, with 19 bases between. In germline, CDR1 is SQVTM, CDR2 ANQGSEA. The CDR3 has 16 residues.

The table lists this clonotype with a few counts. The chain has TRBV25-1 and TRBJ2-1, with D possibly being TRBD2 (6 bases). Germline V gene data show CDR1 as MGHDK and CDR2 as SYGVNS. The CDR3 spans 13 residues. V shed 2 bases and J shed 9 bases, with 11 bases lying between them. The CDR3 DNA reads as TGTGCCAGCAGTGAACCCGGGACTCCTGAGCAGTTCTTC. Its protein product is CASSEPGTPEQFF.

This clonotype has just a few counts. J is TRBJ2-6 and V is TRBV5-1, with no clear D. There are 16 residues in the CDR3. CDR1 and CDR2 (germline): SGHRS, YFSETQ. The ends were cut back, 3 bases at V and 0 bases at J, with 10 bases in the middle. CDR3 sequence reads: CASSSNRVSGANVLTF. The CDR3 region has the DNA TGCGCCAGCAGCTCCAACCGTGTCTCTGGGGCCAACGTCCTGACTTTC.

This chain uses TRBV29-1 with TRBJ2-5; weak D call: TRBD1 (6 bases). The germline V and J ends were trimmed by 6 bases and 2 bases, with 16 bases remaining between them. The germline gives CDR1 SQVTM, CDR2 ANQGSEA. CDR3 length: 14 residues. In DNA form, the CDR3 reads TGCAGCGTCGTACTTTACGGACAGCAAGAGACCCAGTACTTC. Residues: CSVVLYGQQETQYF.

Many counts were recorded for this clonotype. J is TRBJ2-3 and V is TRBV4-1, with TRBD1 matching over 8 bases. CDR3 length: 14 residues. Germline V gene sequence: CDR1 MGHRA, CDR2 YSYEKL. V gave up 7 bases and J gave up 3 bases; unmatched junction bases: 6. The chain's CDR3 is CASNLWTGTDTQYF. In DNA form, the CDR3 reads TGCGCCAGCAACCTATGGACAGGGACAGATACGCAGTATTTT.

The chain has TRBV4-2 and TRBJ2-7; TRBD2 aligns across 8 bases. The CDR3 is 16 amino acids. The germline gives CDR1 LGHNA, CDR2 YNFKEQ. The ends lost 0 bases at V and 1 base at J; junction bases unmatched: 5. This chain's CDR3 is CASSQDVAGGSYEQYF. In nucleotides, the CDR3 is TGTGCCAGCAGCCAAGATGTTGCGGGGGGATCCTACGAGCAGTACTTC.

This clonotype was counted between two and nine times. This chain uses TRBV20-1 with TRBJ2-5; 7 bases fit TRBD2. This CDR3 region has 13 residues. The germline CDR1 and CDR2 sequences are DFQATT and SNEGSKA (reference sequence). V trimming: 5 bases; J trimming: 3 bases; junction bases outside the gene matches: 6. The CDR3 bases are TGCAGTGCTGATGAAGCGGGAAAAGAGACCCAGTACTTC. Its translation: CSADEAGKETQYF.

In DNA, the CDR3 is TGTGCCAGCAGTTATAGCGGGAGGAATCTGGCCTACGAGCAGTACTTC. Protein product: CASSYSGRNLAYEQYF. The chain employs TRBV6-5 and TRBJ2-7; 10 positions match TRBD2. The CDR3 runs 16 residues. Germline V CDR1 and CDR2: MNHEY, SVGAGI. The J segment lost 2 bases and the V segment lost 3 bases, leaving 7 bases of the junction unmatched.

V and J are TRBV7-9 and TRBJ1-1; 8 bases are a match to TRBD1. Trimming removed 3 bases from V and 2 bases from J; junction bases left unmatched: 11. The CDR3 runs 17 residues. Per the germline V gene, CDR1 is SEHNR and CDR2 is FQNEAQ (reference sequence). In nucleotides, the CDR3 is TGTGCCAGCAGCTTCTGGGGACAGGACCCTTTTAACACTGAAGCTTTCTTT. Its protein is CASSFWGQDPFNTEAFF.

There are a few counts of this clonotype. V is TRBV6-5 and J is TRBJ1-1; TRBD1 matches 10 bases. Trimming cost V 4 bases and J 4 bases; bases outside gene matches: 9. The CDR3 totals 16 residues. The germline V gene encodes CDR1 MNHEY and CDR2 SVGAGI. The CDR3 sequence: CASSSRDRGAGTEAFF. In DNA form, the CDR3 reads TGTGCCAGCAGTTCTCGGGACAGGGGTGCGGGCACTGAAGCTTTCTTT.

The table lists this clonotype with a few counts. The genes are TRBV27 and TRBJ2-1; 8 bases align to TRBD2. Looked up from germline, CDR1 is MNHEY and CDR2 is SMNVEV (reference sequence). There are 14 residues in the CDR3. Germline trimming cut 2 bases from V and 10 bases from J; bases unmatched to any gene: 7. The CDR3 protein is CASSLVAGREEQFF. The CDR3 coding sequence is TGTGCCAGCAGTTTAGTAGCGGGAAGGGAAGAGCAGTTCTTC.

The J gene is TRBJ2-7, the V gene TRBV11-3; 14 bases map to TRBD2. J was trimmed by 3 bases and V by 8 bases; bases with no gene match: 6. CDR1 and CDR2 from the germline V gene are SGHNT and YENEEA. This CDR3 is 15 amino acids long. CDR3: CASPRTSGRLYEQYF. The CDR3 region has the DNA TGTGCCAGCCCCAGGACTAGCGGGAGGCTCTACGAGCAGTACTTC.

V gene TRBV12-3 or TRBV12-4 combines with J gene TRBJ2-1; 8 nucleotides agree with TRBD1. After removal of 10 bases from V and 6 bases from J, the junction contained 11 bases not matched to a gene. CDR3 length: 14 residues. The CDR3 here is CAISQGVTSNEQFF. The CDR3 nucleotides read TGTGCCATCTCACAGGGGGTCACCTCCAATGAGCAGTTCTTC.

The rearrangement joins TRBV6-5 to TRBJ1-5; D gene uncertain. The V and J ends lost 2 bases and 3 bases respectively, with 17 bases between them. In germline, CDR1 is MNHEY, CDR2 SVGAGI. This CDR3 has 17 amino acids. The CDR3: CASSYEIASRNNQPQHF. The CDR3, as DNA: TGTGCCAGCAGTTACGAAATCGCCAGCCGAAACAATCAGCCCCAGCATTTT.

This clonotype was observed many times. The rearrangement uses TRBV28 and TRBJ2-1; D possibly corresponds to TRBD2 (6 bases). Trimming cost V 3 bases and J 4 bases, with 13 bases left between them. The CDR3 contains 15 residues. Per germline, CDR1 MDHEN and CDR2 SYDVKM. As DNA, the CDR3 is TGTGCCAGCAGTTTGGGGCTAGCGCCTTACAATGAGCAGTTCTTC. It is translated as CASSLGLAPYNEQFF. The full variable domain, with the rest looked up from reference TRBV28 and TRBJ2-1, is DVKVTQSSRYLVKRTGEKVFLECVQDMDHENMFWYRQDPGLGLRLIYFSYDVKMKEKGDIPEGYSVSREKKERFSLILESASTNQTSMYLCASSLGLAPYNEQFFGPGTRLTVL.

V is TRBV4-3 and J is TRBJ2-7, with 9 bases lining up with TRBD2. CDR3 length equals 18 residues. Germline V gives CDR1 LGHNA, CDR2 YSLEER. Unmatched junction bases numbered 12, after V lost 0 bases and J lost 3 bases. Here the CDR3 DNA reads TGCGCCAGCAGCCAAGATCCCCCTTTAGCGGGAGCGAACTACGAGCAGTACTTC. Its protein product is CASSQDPPLAGANYEQYF.

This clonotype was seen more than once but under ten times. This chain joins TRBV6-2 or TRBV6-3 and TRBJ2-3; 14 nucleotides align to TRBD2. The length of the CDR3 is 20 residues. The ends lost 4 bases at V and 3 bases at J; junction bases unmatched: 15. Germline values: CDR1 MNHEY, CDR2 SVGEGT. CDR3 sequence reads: CASSSVPGLAGEERTDTQYF. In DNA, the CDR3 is TGTGCCAGCAGTTCCGTACCGGGACTAGCGGGAGAAGAAAGGACAGATACGCAGTATTTT.